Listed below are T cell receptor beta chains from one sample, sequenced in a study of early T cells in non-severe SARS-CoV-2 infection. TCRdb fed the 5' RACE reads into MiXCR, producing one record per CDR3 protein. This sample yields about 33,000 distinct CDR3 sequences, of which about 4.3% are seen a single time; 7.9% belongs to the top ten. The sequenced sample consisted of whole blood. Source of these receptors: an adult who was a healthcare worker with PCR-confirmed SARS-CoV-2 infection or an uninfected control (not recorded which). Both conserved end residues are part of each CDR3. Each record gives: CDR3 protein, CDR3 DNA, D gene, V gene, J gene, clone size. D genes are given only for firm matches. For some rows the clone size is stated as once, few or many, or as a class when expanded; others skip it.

CDR3: CASNDGQSTDTQYF; DNA: TGTGCCAGCAACGACGGACAGAGCACAGATACGCAGTATTTT; D: NA; V: TRBV7-2; J: TRBJ2-3; size: many
CDR3: CASSLGTGTGENNEQFF; DNA: NA; D: NA; V: TRBV28; J: TRBJ2-1; size: many
CDR3: CASSRDSNQPQHF; DNA: TGTGCCAGCAGTAGAGATAGCAATCAGCCCCAGCATTTT; D: NA; V: TRBV12-3/TRBV12-4; J: TRBJ1-5; size: medium-sized
CDR3: CASSYFSPNLAGANTGELFF; DNA: TGTGCCAGCAGTTACTTCTCCCCCAATTTAGCGGGGGCCAACACCGGGGAGCTGTTTTTT; D: TRBD2; V: TRBV6-5; J: TRBJ2-2; size: NA
CDR3: CASSDSAGGNTGELFF; DNA: TGTGCCAGCAGTGACTCAGCGGGGGGGAACACCGGGGAGCTGTTTTTT; D: TRBD2; V: TRBV6-4; J: TRBJ2-2; size: many
CDR3: CASSQDLGTGGEPQHF; DNA: TGCGCCAGCAGCCAAGATTTGGGGACAGGAGGGGAGCCCCAGCATTTT; D: TRBD1; V: TRBV4-3; J: TRBJ1-5; size: few
CDR3: CAWSVETGGFQPQHF; DNA: TGTGCCTGGAGTGTAGAGACAGGGGGCTTTCAGCCCCAGCATTTT; D: TRBD1; V: TRBV30; J: TRBJ1-5; size: many
CDR3: CASGTGSQETQYF; DNA: TGTGCCAGCGGGACCGGAAGTCAAGAGACCCAGTACTTC; D: NA; V: TRBV2; J: TRBJ2-5; size: NA
CDR3: CASSQWTGGYEQYF; DNA: TGTGCCAGCAGCCAATGGACAGGGGGCTACGAGCAGTACTTC; D: TRBD1; V: TRBV7-8; J: TRBJ2-7; size: many
CDR3: CASSESLREYGDEQFF; DNA: TGCGCCAGCAGTGAGTCGCTAAGGGAGTACGGGGATGAGCAGTTCTTC; D: NA; V: TRBV10-1; J: TRBJ2-1; size: many
CDR3: CASSHGTTYTDTQYF; DNA: TGTGCCAGCAGTCACGGGACTACCTACACAGATACGCAGTATTTT; D: TRBD2; V: TRBV7-2; J: TRBJ2-3; size: few
CDR3: CASSLMAGATNEKLFF; DNA: TGTGCCAGCAGCTTAATGGCAGGGGCAACTAATGAAAAACTGTTTTTT; D: NA; V: TRBV7-9; J: TRBJ1-4; size: many
CDR3: CAISQSGGIQETQYF; DNA: TGTGCCATCAGTCAAAGCGGGGGGATCCAAGAGACCCAGTACTTC; D: TRBD2; V: TRBV10-3; J: TRBJ2-5; size: many
CDR3: CASSSRPTPGANVLTF; DNA: TGCGCCAGCAGCTCCCGGCCGACTCCTGGGGCCAACGTCCTGACTTTC; D: NA; V: TRBV5-1; J: TRBJ2-6; size: few
CDR3: CASSLVPGQGARTEAFF; DNA: TGTGCCAGCAGCTTGGTCCCGGGACAGGGGGCGCGGACTGAAGCTTTCTTT; D: TRBD1; V: TRBV7-2; J: TRBJ1-1; size: NA
CDR3: CATSDFGLGTDTQYF; DNA: TGTGCCACCAGTGATTTTGGTCTTGGCACAGATACGCAGTATTTT; D: NA; V: TRBV24-1; J: TRBJ2-3; size: many
CDR3: CASSGKTGGPNTGELFF; DNA: TGTGCCAGCAGCGGAAAGACAGGGGGGCCGAACACCGGGGAGCTGTTTTTT; D: TRBD1; V: TRBV9; J: TRBJ2-2; size: many
CDR3: CATSGFPSSGELFF; DNA: TGTGCCACCAGTGGATTTCCAAGCTCCGGGGAGCTGTTTTTT; D: NA; V: TRBV24-1; J: TRBJ2-2; size: many
CDR3: CASSRGQPHEQYF; DNA: TGTGCCAGCAGCCGAGGACAGCCCCACGAGCAGTACTTC; D: NA; V: TRBV3-1; J: TRBJ2-7; size: many
CDR3: CASSPSGANTGELFF; DNA: TGTGCCAGCAGCCCCAGTGGTGCGAACACCGGGGAGCTGTTTTTT; D: NA; V: TRBV7-3; J: TRBJ2-2; size: NA
CDR3: CASSDGQDTEAFF; DNA: TGTGCCAGCAGCGACGGACAGGACACTGAAGCTTTCTTT; D: TRBD1; V: TRBV7-2; J: TRBJ1-1; size: many
CDR3: CSQARRGEGNQPQHF; DNA: TGCAGTCAGGCCCGAAGGGGCGAGGGCAATCAGCCCCAGCATTTT; D: NA; V: TRBV29-1; J: TRBJ1-5; size: many
CDR3: CASSSGQGNIQYF; DNA: TGTGCCAGCAGCTCGGGACAGGGGAACATTCAGTACTTC; D: TRBD1; V: TRBV7-9; J: TRBJ2-4; size: many
CDR3: CASSLKPPTYGYTF; DNA: TGTGCCAGCAGCTTAAAACCCCCGACCTATGGCTACACCTTC; D: NA; V: TRBV7-2; J: TRBJ1-2; size: many
CDR3: CASRSDNNEQFF; DNA: TGTGCCAGCAGGAGCGACAATAATGAGCAGTTCTTC; D: NA; V: TRBV11-2; J: TRBJ2-1; size: NA
CDR3: CASRTGTRSSDTQYF; DNA: TGTGCCAGCAGAACCGGGACTAGATCGTCAGATACGCAGTATTTT; D: TRBD2; V: TRBV12-3/TRBV12-4; J: TRBJ2-3; size: many
CDR3: CASSTTSGGSTDTQYF; DNA: TGTGCCAGCAGCACTACTAGCGGGGGAAGCACAGATACGCAGTATTTT; D: TRBD2; V: TRBV5-6; J: TRBJ2-3; size: many
CDR3: CSAITGTINQPQHF; DNA: TGCAGTGCCATCACAGGGACCATCAATCAGCCCCAGCATTTT; D: NA; V: TRBV20-1; J: TRBJ1-5; size: many
CDR3: CSVPLGGRGTEAFF; DNA: TGCAGCGTTCCCTTAGGGGGGCGCGGGACTGAAGCTTTCTTT; D: NA; V: TRBV29-1; J: TRBJ1-1; size: many
CDR3: CASSQGQGSYEQYF; DNA: TGCGCCAGCAGCCAAGGGCAGGGCTCCTACGAGCAGTACTTC; D: NA; V: TRBV4-3; J: TRBJ2-7; size: few
CDR3: CASSLETRVETGELFF; DNA: TGCGCCAGCAGCTTGGAGACCAGGGTTGAGACCGGGGAGCTGTTTTTT; D: NA; V: TRBV5-1; J: TRBJ2-2; size: few
CDR3: CASSQERENTEAFF; DNA: TGCGCCAGCAGCCAAGAAAGGGAGAACACTGAAGCTTTCTTT; D: NA; V: TRBV4-1; J: TRBJ1-1; size: many
CDR3: CATSRAGRDEQFF; DNA: TGTGCCACCAGCAGAGCGGGGAGGGATGAGCAGTTCTTC; D: TRBD2; V: TRBV15; J: TRBJ2-1; size: many
CDR3: CAISERTRTGGRPYEQYF; DNA: TGTGCCATCAGTGAAAGAACCCGGACAGGCGGACGTCCCTACGAGCAGTACTTC; D: TRBD1; V: TRBV10-3; J: TRBJ2-7; size: many
CDR3: CASSFSGGTPYEQYF; DNA: TGTGCCAGCAGCTTTAGCGGGGGGACTCCCTACGAGCAGTACTTC; D: TRBD2; V: TRBV7-9; J: TRBJ2-7; size: few
CDR3: CASSNDRGRETQYF; DNA: TGTGCCAGCAGCAACGACAGGGGAAGGGAGACCCAGTACTTC; D: TRBD1; V: TRBV7-2; J: TRBJ2-5; size: NA
CDR3: CASSARQGQNSPLHF; DNA: TGTGCCAGCAGCGCCCGACAGGGGCAGAATTCACCCCTCCACTTT; D: TRBD1; V: TRBV7-2; J: TRBJ1-6; size: many
CDR3: CASGSSGGAAGELFF; DNA: TGTGCCAGCGGTTCTAGCGGGGGGGCCGCCGGGGAGCTGTTTTTT; D: TRBD2; V: TRBV7-8; J: TRBJ2-2; size: NA
CDR3: CASSFVRGAQETQYF; DNA: TGTGCCAGCAGTTTCGTTAGGGGGGCACAAGAGACCCAGTACTTC; D: NA; V: TRBV12-3/TRBV12-4; J: TRBJ2-5; size: many
CDR3: CASSVVGDPGNQPQHF; DNA: TGTGCCAGCAGCGTAGTAGGGGACCCTGGCAATCAGCCCCAGCATTTT; D: NA; V: TRBV9; J: TRBJ1-5; size: few
CDR3: CASSSALRLAGASTDTQYF; DNA: TGTGCCAGCAGCTCCGCCCTTCGACTAGCGGGGGCCAGCACAGATACGCAGTATTTT; D: TRBD2; V: TRBV7-8; J: TRBJ2-3; size: many